Given below is one T cell receptor beta chain in context. This sample was taken from a study of CD8 T cells in Susac syndrome. Random hexamers were used to reverse transcribe the RNA input (about 0.45 to 1 ug). From the immunoSEQ multiplex PCR reads, TCRdb called clonotypes with MiXCR, one entry per CDR3 protein. The sample has 75,000 to 100,000 distinct CDR3 sequences, nearly 95% seen once. Trimming left V 6 bases short and J 5 bases short, with 5 bases between. Germline V gene lookup returns CDR1 SNHLY and CDR2 FYNNEI. The CDR3 totals 10 residues. The TCR originated in a human donor with Susac syndrome. The chain combines TRBV2 with TRBJ2-7; the D is unclear. The source material was CD8+ T cells from PBMCs. The CDR3 DNA reads TGTGCCAGCAGGGGCCACGAGCAGTACTTC. Translating it yields CASRGHEQYF. Looking up the rest from reference TRBV2 and TRBJ2-7 gives the full variable domain: EPEVTQTPSHQVTQMGQEVILRCVPISNHLYFYWYRQILGQKVEFLVSFYNNEISEKSEIFDDQFSVERPDGSNFTLKIRSTKLEDSAMYFCASRGHEQYFGPGTRLTVT.